These T cell receptor beta chains were read from a single sample in a study of cytomegalovirus exposure and HLA in healthy donors. Only in-frame clones appear in the TCRdb table, and some are missing; sequencing was by immunoSEQ multiplex PCR. The data show tens of thousands of clones, roughly 73% seen once. Specimen: PBMCs. The receptors were sampled from a man aged 40-49 years in good health and CMV-seronegative. Each CDR3 is given without its conserved first and last residue. The D gene is left open where the match is weak.

d_call	v_call	j_call	cdr3_aa
.	TRBV7-9	TRBJ1-1	SSSLKPNTEAF
.	TRBV28	TRBJ2-3	ASSRQDPGTQY
TRBD1	TRBV2	TRBJ1-1	ASSVDRGRTEAF
.	TRBV10-3	TRBJ2-2	AIRRENTGELF
TRBD1	TRBV5-6	TRBJ1-5	ASSADRDRGFHQPQH
TRBD2	TRBV10-2	TRBJ2-3	ASSEPDPSQPEWGGGWTDTQY
.	TRBV19	TRBJ1-3	ASWTMGHPLV
.	TRBV7-9	TRBJ1-1	ASSLLQASEAF
.	TRBV6-5	TRBJ2-7	ASSRTQNEQY
TRBD2	TRBV4-2	TRBJ2-2	ASSQDIAGAGELF
.	TRBV27	TRBJ1-1	ASSPSQGLNTEAF
.	TRBV19	TRBJ2-7	ASSIGTTYEQY
.	TRBV5-6	TRBJ2-5	ASSLVSGAQETQY
TRBD2	TRBV5-6	TRBJ2-5	ASSLRLAGGETQY
.	TRBV2	TRBJ1-2	ASSDSPGRGYGYT
TRBD2	TRBV9	TRBJ2-1	ASSGTLAGGGNEQF
.	TRBV30	TRBJ1-1	AWSGGGGNTEAF
.	TRBV25-1	TRBJ2-7	ASSDHTGFEQY
.	TRBV29-1	TRBJ2-7	SVGVLTEQY
.	TRBV5-5	TRBJ2-7	ASSLERQEYEQY
TRBD1	TRBV5-1	TRBJ1-2	ASSGGQGATSGYT
.	TRBV6-1	TRBJ1-5	ASKVSGAHQPQH
.	TRBV6-1	TRBJ2-7	ASSVQDTGYEQY
.	TRBV19	TRBJ1-5	ASSIGTNSNQPQH